The clone carrying this T cell receptor beta chain appeared a few times. Antigen: not known. Germline-derived CDR1 and CDR2 are SEHNR and FQNEAQ (reference sequence). This CDR3 spans 14 amino acids. Trimming removed 6 bases at V and 6 bases at J, with 17 bases between. The source of the sample is a study of T cell repertoires in cytomegalovirus infection. In the study overall: Newly reported HLA-C-restricted and thoroughly characterized HLA-B-restricted CMV epitopes were employed. Matching HLA type and CMV infection were both indicated by public TCR beta signatures.

TCRdb redid the calling of the reads with MiXCR, one entry per CDR3 protein. The profile shows around 800,000 distinct CDR3 sequences, 30% to 35% of them singletons. This receptor was identified in a human donor in good health (CMV status not recorded). Some clones in this sample may be carry-over from other donors' samples. The chain couples TRBV7-9 to TRBJ1-2; unclear D gene. Sequenced material: cultured CD8+ T cells from PBMCs, taken from culture after CMV antigen stimulation. CDR3 coding DNA: TGTGCCAGCAGGCCTCCCAATAGGACGGATGGCTACACCTTC. This encodes CASRPPNRTDGYTF.